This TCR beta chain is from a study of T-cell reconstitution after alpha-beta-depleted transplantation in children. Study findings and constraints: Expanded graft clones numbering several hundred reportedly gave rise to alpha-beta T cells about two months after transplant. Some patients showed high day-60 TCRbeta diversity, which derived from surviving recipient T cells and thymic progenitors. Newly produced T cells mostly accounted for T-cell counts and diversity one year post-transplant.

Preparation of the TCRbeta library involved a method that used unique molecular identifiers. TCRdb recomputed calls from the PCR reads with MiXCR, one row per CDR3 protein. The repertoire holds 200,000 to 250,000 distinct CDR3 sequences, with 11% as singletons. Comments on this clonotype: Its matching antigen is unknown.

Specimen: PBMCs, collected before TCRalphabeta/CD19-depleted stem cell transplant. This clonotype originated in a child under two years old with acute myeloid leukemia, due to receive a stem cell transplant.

DNA for the CDR3: TGTGCCACCTGGACAGGGAACCCAGATACGCAGTATTTT. It yields the protein CATWTGNPDTQYF. This chain uses TRBV5-4 with TRBJ2-3, with 8 nucleotides matching TRBD1. Per germline, CDR1 SGHNT and CDR2 YYREEE (reference sequence). V was pared by 9 bases and J by 4 bases, with 7 bases of the junction left unmatched. CDR3 size: 13 residues.